Following are 13 T cell receptor beta chains from one sample sequenced in a study of T-cell memory formation after mild COVID-19. TCRdb re-called the 5' RACE reads through MiXCR, storing one row per CDR3 protein. Seen here are hundreds of thousands of distinct CDR3 sequences, 17% observed once, and the top ten hold about 8.6%. The sequenced sample was PBMCs or a T cell subset sorted from them (not recorded which). All receptors derive from an adult woman who had mild COVID-19 (a few samples of this study predate the infection). Cell type and time point are not known.

V usage is TRBV5-1 and J usage is TRBJ1-1, with a weak D call TRBD1 (6 bases). The CDR3 is 15 residues long. Germline V gene lookup returns CDR1 SGHRS and CDR2 YFSETQ. Trimming pared 0 bases from V and 6 bases from J, leaving 15 bases between. The CDR3 region is CASSLGAGDRAEAFF. In DNA, the CDR3 is TGCGCCAGCAGCTTGGGGGCAGGGGATCGGGCTGAAGCTTTCTTT.

V is TRBV24-1 and J is TRBJ1-2; D is perhaps TRBD1 (5 bases). Germline values: CDR1 KGHDR, CDR2 SFDVKD. The CDR3 is 13 amino acids. With 5 bases removed from V and 2 bases from J, the gap between germline ends came to 8 bases. CDR3 nucleotide sequence: TGTGCCACCAGTGTGACAGCGAACTATGGCTACACCTTC. Amino acid sequence: CATSVTANYGYTF.

This clonotype was seen only a few times. The V gene is TRBV6-6, the J gene TRBJ2-7; 8 nucleotides align to TRBD2. The V and J ends lost 7 bases and 4 bases, in that order; junction bases with no gene match: 6. CDR3 size: 13 residues. The germline gives CDR1 MNHNY, CDR2 SVGAGI (reference sequence). The CDR3 DNA sequence: TGTGCCAGCATTGTGGCGGGGGGATACGAGCAGTACTTC. Translation gives CASIVAGGYEQYF.

This clonotype showed up many times. The chain has TRBV24-1 and TRBJ2-2; 8 bases line up with TRBD1. The germline gives CDR1 KGHDR, CDR2 SFDVKD. This CDR3 is built from 16 residues. Losses at the gene ends were 5 bases for V and 1 base for J; bases not matched to a gene: 5. The CDR3 DNA follows: TGTGCCACCAGTGCCTTGGGGACAGGGAACACCGGGGAGCTGTTTTTT. It translates to CATSALGTGNTGELFF.

This clonotype came up a few times. The chain joins TRBV12-3 or TRBV12-4 to TRBJ2-2, with D unresolved. CDR3 length: 12 residues. V dropped 6 bases and J dropped 6 bases, with 8 bases sitting between them. For the CDR3, the DNA is TGTGCCAGCAGCCCCTCGTCCGGGGAGCTGTTTTTT. The encoded protein is CASSPSSGELFF.

This clonotype has only a few counts. The chain recombines TRBV5-1 with TRBJ2-7; 10 bases are shared with TRBD1. The V and J ends lost 1 base and 2 bases, in that order; junction bases with no gene match: 3. CDR1 SGHRS and CDR2 YFSETQ come from the germline V gene. CDR3 length: 15 residues. The CDR3 loop reads CASSLLDRGAYEQYF. The CDR3 DNA follows: TGCGCCAGCAGCTTGTTGGACAGGGGGGCCTACGAGCAGTACTTC. The full variable domain, its missing parts supplied by reference TRBV5-1 and TRBJ2-7, is KAGVTQTPRYLIKTRGQQVTLSCSPISGHRSVSWYQQTPGQGLQFLFEYFSETQRNKGNFPGRFSGRQFSNSRSEMNVSTLELGDSALYLCASSLLDRGAYEQYFGPGTRLTVT.

This clonotype was detected a few times. The gene calls are TRBV20-1 and TRBJ2-1, with TRBD2 identical over 13 bases. J gave up 8 bases and V 5 bases, and 18 bases lay outside the gene matches. The CDR3 loop spans 18 amino acids. Looked up from germline, CDR1 is DFQATT and CDR2 is SNEGSKA (reference sequence). CDR3 sequence reads: CSAPLLLTTSGRAHEQFF. CDR3 in DNA: TGCAGTGCTCCACTCCTACTTACAACTAGCGGGAGGGCCCATGAGCAGTTCTTC.

This rearrangement joins TRBV12-3 or TRBV12-4 to TRBJ2-5; D unclear. The CDR3 runs 12 residues. V lost 4 bases, J lost 4 bases, and 7 bases lay in between. As DNA, the CDR3 is TGTGCCAGCAGTTCAACTCGAGAGACCCAGTACTTC. Its protein is CASSSTRETQYF.

This clonotype was recorded a few times. This chain links TRBV20-1 with TRBJ2-1, with TRBD2 as a possible D gene (5 bases). The germline V gene has CDR1 DFQATT and CDR2 SNEGSKA (reference sequence). This CDR3 region has 15 residues. V lost 0 bases and J 5 bases, leaving 14 bases between the germline ends. DNA of the CDR3: TGCAGTGCTAGAGACCTACTAGATCGACACAATGAGCAGTTCTTC. It yields the protein CSARDLLDRHNEQFF.

This clonotype was observed a handful of times. This chain joins TRBV23-1 and TRBJ2-5, with 10 bases that match TRBD1. TRBV23-1 is given ORF status, its function remaining uncertain. The CDR3 consists of 17 residues. The V segment lost 4 bases and the J segment 4 bases; nucleotides outside the gene matches: 12. The CDR3 nucleotides are TGCGCCAGCAGTCGCCTCGTTCCCGGACAGGGGGGAGAGACCCAGTACTTC. Translated, it gives CASSRLVPGQGGETQYF.

The gene calls are TRBV18 and TRBJ1-1, with D tentatively TRBD1 (6 bases). Trimming stripped 0 bases from V and 0 bases from J, with 8 bases between. CDR1 and CDR2 from the germline V gene are KGHSH and LQKENI. The CDR3 is 15 amino acids. This chain's CDR3 is CASSPPTGMNTEAFF. The CDR3 region has the DNA TGTGCCAGCTCACCACCGACAGGAATGAACACTGAAGCTTTCTTT.

The rearrangement joins TRBV19 to TRBJ1-6; possible D gene TRBD1, 5 bases. V lost 4 bases and J lost 7, with 17 bases in between. Germline V lookup: CDR1 LNHDA, CDR2 SQIVND (reference sequence). CDR3 length equals 16 residues. The CDR3 DNA reads as TGTGCCAGTAGTAGCGTGCCCGGGACCCTCAATTCACCCCTCCACTTT. This translates into CASSSVPGTLNSPLHF.

This sequence joins TRBV6-5 and TRBJ2-1; D is perhaps TRBD1 or TRBD2 (5 bases each). V was trimmed by 5 bases and J by 15 bases, leaving 20 bases between them. Looked up from germline, CDR1 is MNHEY and CDR2 is SVGAGI. The CDR3 consists of 13 residues. The CDR3 here is CASSSRLWGSAFF. CDR3 sequence (DNA): TGTGCCAGCAGTAGTCGATTGTGGGGGTCCGCGTTCTTC.